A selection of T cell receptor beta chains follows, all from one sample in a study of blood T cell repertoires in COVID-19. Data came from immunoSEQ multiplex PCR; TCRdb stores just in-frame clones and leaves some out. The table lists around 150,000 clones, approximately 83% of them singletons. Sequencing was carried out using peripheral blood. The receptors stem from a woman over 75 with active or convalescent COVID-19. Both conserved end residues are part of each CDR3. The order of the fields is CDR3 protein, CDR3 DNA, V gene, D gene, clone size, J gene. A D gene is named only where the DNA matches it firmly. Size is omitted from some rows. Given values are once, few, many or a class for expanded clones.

CDR3: CSVGQVQETQYF; DNA: TGCAGCGTTGGACAGGTCCAAGAGACCCAGTACTTC; V: TRBV29-1; D: .; size: .; J: TRBJ2-5
CDR3: CASRIGQNTEAFF; DNA: TGTGCCAGCAGAATTGGACAGAACACTGAAGCTTTCTTT; V: TRBV2; D: .; size: .; J: TRBJ1-1
CDR3: CASSLAGGRYNEQFF; DNA: TGTGCCAGCAGCTTAGCGGGGGGGCGGTACAATGAGCAGTTCTTC; V: TRBV11-2; D: TRBD2; size: .; J: TRBJ2-1
CDR3: CATDGQGALNEQFF; DNA: TGTGCCACCGATGGACAGGGGGCTTTAAATGAGCAGTTCTTC; V: TRBV6-5; D: TRBD1; size: .; J: TRBJ2-1
CDR3: CASSPGQGASGGNQPQHF; DNA: TGCGCCAGCAGCCCCGGACAGGGGGCGTCTGGTGGCAATCAGCCCCAGCATTTT; V: TRBV4-1; D: TRBD1; size: once; J: TRBJ1-5
CDR3: CASSSTGYEKLFF; DNA: TGTGCCAGCAGTTCGACAGGGTATGAAAAACTGTTTTTT; V: TRBV11-3; D: TRBD1; size: .; J: TRBJ1-4
CDR3: CASSLASGVYNEQFF; DNA: TGCGCCAGCAGCCTAGCTAGCGGGGTTTACAATGAGCAGTTCTTC; V: TRBV4-3; D: TRBD2; size: .; J: TRBJ2-1
CDR3: CASTFSDRDEKLFF; DNA: TGTGCCAGCACCTTCTCTGACAGGGATGAAAAACTGTTTTTT; V: TRBV7-3; D: TRBD1; size: .; J: TRBJ1-4
CDR3: CASSLSGQNQPQHF; DNA: TGTGCCAGCAGCTTATCGGGACAAAATCAGCCCCAGCATTTT; V: TRBV7-2; D: .; size: .; J: TRBJ1-5
CDR3: CSVAQNFWGEPQHF; DNA: TGCAGCGTCGCACAAAATTTTTGGGGGGAGCCCCAGCATTTT; V: TRBV29-1; D: .; size: once; J: TRBJ1-5
CDR3: CASSRGRSQEAFF; DNA: TGTGCCAGCAGCCGGGGGAGGAGTCAGGAAGCTTTCTTT; V: TRBV5-8; D: .; size: once; J: TRBJ1-1
CDR3: CASSESRLEGAAEAFF; DNA: TGCGCCAGCAGTGAGTCGAGGCTTGAGGGGGCGGCTGAAGCTTTCTTT; V: TRBV10-1; D: TRBD1; size: few; J: TRBJ1-1
CDR3: CASSRGGLETQYF; DNA: TGCGCCAGCAGCAGAGGGGGCCTAGAGACCCAGTACTTC; V: TRBV5-1; D: TRBD1; size: .; J: TRBJ2-5
CDR3: CASSVWSGTGPLTEAFF; DNA: TGTGCCAGCAGTGTATGGTCTGGGACAGGACCTTTGACTGAAGCTTTCTTT; V: TRBV2; D: TRBD1; size: .; J: TRBJ1-1
CDR3: CASSAIQGGAEAFF; DNA: TGTGCCAGTAGTGCCATACAGGGGGGAGCTGAAGCTTTCTTT; V: TRBV19; D: TRBD1; size: .; J: TRBJ1-1
CDR3: CASRKGYERDTEAFF; DNA: TGTGCCAGCAGGAAGGGCTATGAGAGGGACACTGAAGCTTTCTTT; V: TRBV6-4; D: .; size: .; J: TRBJ1-1
CDR3: CASSEGRGVLTSSYNSPLHF; DNA: TGTGCCAGCAGTGAAGGGCGGGGGGTCCTGACGAGCTCCTATAATTCACCCCTCCACTTT; V: TRBV6-1; D: .; size: .; J: TRBJ1-6
CDR3: CASGLGKQGGNQPQHF; DNA: TGTGCTAGTGGTTTGGGCAAACAGGGGGGCAATCAGCCCCAGCATTTT; V: TRBV12-5; D: TRBD1; size: .; J: TRBJ1-5
CDR3: CASSPRQVQETQYF; DNA: TGTGCCAGCTCACCCCGACAGGTTCAAGAGACCCAGTACTTC; V: TRBV18; D: .; size: once; J: TRBJ2-5
CDR3: CAWSGSGRDYGYTF; DNA: TGTGCCTGGAGCGGGTCCGGCAGAGACTATGGCTACACCTTC; V: TRBV30; D: .; size: .; J: TRBJ1-2
CDR3: CASSFNMNTEAFF; DNA: TGTGCCAGCAGCTTTAACATGAACACTGAAGCTTTCTTT; V: TRBV7-3; D: .; size: .; J: TRBJ1-1
CDR3: CASSTDRAYEQYF; DNA: TGCGCCAGCAGTACGGACAGGGCCTACGAGCAGTACTTC; V: TRBV10-2; D: TRBD1; size: .; J: TRBJ2-7
CDR3: CSVTTGGSYEQYF; DNA: TGCAGCGTGACGACAGGGGGCTCCTACGAGCAGTACTTC; V: TRBV29-1; D: TRBD1; size: .; J: TRBJ2-7
CDR3: CASSPETGAGQYF; DNA: TGTGCCAGCTCACCTGAGACAGGGGCAGGGCAGTACTTC; V: TRBV18; D: TRBD1; size: few; J: TRBJ2-7
CDR3: CASSGQGAGYGYTF; DNA: TGTGCCAGCAGCGGACAGGGGGCAGGGTATGGCTACACCTTC; V: TRBV6-5; D: TRBD1; size: .; J: TRBJ1-2
CDR3: CAISAESGANQPQHF; DNA: TGTGCCATCAGTGCCGAGTCAGGGGCCAATCAGCCCCAGCATTTT; V: TRBV10-3; D: .; size: .; J: TRBJ1-5